These 9 T cell receptor beta chains were all obtained from the same sample, sequenced in a study of monozygotic twins with inflammatory bowel disease. TCRdb re-called the 5' RACE reads and shows each CDR3 protein once, DNA omitted. This specimen shows 420,000 or so distinct CDR3 sequences; the ten leading clones hold 2% to 3%. The sequenced sample was blood. These receptors were collected from a human donor with ulcerative colitis or Crohn's disease, or a healthy co-twin of an affected twin (not recorded which).

The CDR3 sequence is CASSPAQIPNTGELFF. The chain is built from TRBV7-9 and TRBJ2-2. This CDR3 is built from 16 residues. Germline CDR1 SEHNR, CDR2 FQNEAQ (reference sequence).

The CDR3: CASRTGGRTSGANVLTF. V and J are TRBV6-1 and TRBJ2-6. The CDR3 has 17 amino acids. The germline V gene encodes CDR1 MNHNS and CDR2 SASEGT.

The V call is TRBV20-1, the J call TRBJ2-3; the TCRdb call, TRBD2, lacks DNA for checking. The CDR3 is 12 amino acids. CDR1 is DFQATT and CDR2 is SNEGSKA in the germline V gene (reference sequence). CDR3 in amino acids: CSLSGGADTQYF.

The chain employs TRBV2 and TRBJ2-3; TCRdb returns TRBD2, unconfirmable since there is no DNA. The CDR3 length is 14 residues. Germline V CDR1 and CDR2: SNHLY, FYNNEI. CDR3 in amino acids: CASSWTSRTDTQYF.

V and J are TRBV15 and TRBJ2-5; TCRdb picks TRBD1, but there is no DNA to check that call. The CDR3 sequence is 15 residues long. CDR1 LNHNV and CDR2 YYDKDF come from the germline V gene (reference sequence). CDR3 in amino acids: CATSRDAPYQETQYF. Looking up the rest from reference TRBV15 and TRBJ2-5 gives the full variable domain: DAMVIQNPRYQVTQFGKPVTLSCSQTLNHNVMYWYQQKSSQAPKLLFHYYDKDFNNEADTPDNFQSRRPNTSFCFLDIRSPGLGDTAMYLCATSRDAPYQETQYFGPGTRLLVL.

This chain uses TRBV27 with TRBJ2-3; TCRdb lists TRBD1, though no DNA is available to test this call. Germline V CDR1 and CDR2: MNHEY, SMNVEV (reference sequence). The CDR3 sequence is 15 residues long. CDR3 protein: CASSFSGQGANTQYF.

The chain recombines TRBV6-1 with TRBJ1-2; TCRdb picks TRBD1, but there is no DNA to check that call. CDR1 is MNHNS, CDR2 SASEGT, per germline. The CDR3 is 14 residues long. Here the CDR3 reads CACSANTGYEGYTF.

The chain has TRBV5-4 and TRBJ2-5; the TRBD2 assignment by TCRdb is unverifiable without DNA. CDR1 SGHNT and CDR2 YYREEE come from the germline V gene (reference sequence). This CDR3 contains 17 residues. This chain's CDR3 is CASSLALGLAGGGTQYF.

The rearrangement links TRBV11-2 to TRBJ2-7; TCRdb proposes TRBD1, but this gene call is untestable without DNA. This CDR3 is built from 16 residues. Germline-derived CDR1 and CDR2 are SGHAT and FQNNGV. CDR3: CASRGILGQGGHEQYF. Variable domain in full (rest from reference TRBV11-2 and TRBJ2-7): EAGVAQSPRYKIIEKRQSVAFWCNPISGHATLYWYQQILGQGPKLLIQFQNNGVVDDSQLPKDRFSAERLKGVDSTLKIQPAKLEDSAVYLCASRGILGQGGHEQYFGPGTRLTVT.